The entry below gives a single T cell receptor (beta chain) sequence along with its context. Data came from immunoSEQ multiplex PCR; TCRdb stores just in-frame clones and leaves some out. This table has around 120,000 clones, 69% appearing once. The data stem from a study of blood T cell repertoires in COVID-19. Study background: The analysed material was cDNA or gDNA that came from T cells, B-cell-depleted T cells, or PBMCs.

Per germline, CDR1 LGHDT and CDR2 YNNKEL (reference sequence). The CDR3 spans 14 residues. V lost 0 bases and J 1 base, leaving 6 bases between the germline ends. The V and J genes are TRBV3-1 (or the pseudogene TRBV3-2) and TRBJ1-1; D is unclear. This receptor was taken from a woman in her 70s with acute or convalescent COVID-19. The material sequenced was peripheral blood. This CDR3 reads CASSQEAPNTEAFF. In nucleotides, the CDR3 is TGTGCCAGCAGCCAAGAGGCCCCGAACACTGAAGCTTTCTTT.